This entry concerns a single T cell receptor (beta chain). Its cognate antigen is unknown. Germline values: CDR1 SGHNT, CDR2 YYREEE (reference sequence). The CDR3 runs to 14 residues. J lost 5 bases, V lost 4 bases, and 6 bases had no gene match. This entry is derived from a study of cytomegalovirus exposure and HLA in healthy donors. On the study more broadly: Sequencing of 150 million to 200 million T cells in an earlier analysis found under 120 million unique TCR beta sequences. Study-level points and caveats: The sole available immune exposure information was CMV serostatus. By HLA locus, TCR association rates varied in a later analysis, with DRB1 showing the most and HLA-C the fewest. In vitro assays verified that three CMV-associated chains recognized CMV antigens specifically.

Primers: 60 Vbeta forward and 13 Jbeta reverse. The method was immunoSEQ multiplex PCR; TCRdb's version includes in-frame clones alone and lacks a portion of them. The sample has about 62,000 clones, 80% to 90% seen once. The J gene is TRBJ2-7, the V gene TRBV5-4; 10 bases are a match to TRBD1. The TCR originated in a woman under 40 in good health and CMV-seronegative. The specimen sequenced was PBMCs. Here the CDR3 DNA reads TGTGCCAGCAGCACCCGACAGGGGGCGGACGAGCAGTACTTC. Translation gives CASSTRQGADEQYF.